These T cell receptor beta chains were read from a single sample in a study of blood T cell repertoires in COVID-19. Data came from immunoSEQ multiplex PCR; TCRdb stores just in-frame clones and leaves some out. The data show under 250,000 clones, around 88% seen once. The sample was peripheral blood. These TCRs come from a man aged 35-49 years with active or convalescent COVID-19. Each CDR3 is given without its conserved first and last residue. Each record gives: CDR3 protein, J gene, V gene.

CDR3: ATSRLAANEQF; J: TRBJ2-1; V: TRBV15
CDR3: ASSSGQAVAKNIQY; J: TRBJ2-4; V: TRBV7-2
CDR3: ATRRGPNYEQY; J: TRBJ2-7; V: TRBV24-1
CDR3: AIAGSSYEQY; J: TRBJ2-7; V: TRBV10-3
CDR3: ASSLSRGTANYGYT; J: TRBJ1-2; V: TRBV5-8
CDR3: ASSEAGPPNEQF; J: TRBJ2-1; V: TRBV6-1
CDR3: ASSRQGVGGYT; J: TRBJ1-2; V: TRBV12-3/TRBV12-4
CDR3: ASSRTTRNTGELF; J: TRBJ2-2; V: TRBV19
CDR3: ATAKGNSNQPQH; J: TRBJ1-5; V: TRBV24-1
CDR3: ASRQGGITEAF; J: TRBJ1-1; V: TRBV6-5
CDR3: ASSPPGRRGQETQY; J: TRBJ2-5; V: TRBV7-2
CDR3: ASSSGQGARQPQH; J: TRBJ1-5; V: TRBV6-5
CDR3: ASSVRNQPQH; J: TRBJ1-5; V: TRBV19
CDR3: ASSFWGLVGAHNEQF; J: TRBJ2-1; V: TRBV19
CDR3: ASSIQGAMNTEAF; J: TRBJ1-1; V: TRBV19
CDR3: ASSEESGRVYEQY; J: TRBJ2-7; V: TRBV6-1
CDR3: ASWNSGGANEQF; J: TRBJ2-1; V: TRBV7-2
CDR3: ASSQRDEQY; J: TRBJ2-7; V: TRBV3-1/TRBV3-2
CDR3: ASQPTEGYGYT; J: TRBJ1-2; V: TRBV12-3/TRBV12-4
CDR3: ASSLGGLATEQF; J: TRBJ2-1; V: TRBV7-2
CDR3: ASSSVAGVVADTQY; J: TRBJ2-3; V: TRBV7-3
CDR3: ATSRDRLRDTIY; J: TRBJ1-3; V: TRBV15
CDR3: ASSYRDRGTIY; J: TRBJ1-3; V: TRBV6-5
CDR3: ACGTYTEAF; J: TRBJ1-1; V: TRBV30
CDR3: ASTGGWTEAF; J: TRBJ1-1; V: TRBV12-3/TRBV12-4
CDR3: ASSPKEGGYT; J: TRBJ1-2; V: TRBV18
CDR3: ASSPTGRLTQGANEKLF; J: TRBJ1-4; V: TRBV5-1
CDR3: ASSPDEGAGYEQY; J: TRBJ2-7; V: TRBV7-6
CDR3: ASSSTGGSTEAF; J: TRBJ1-1; V: TRBV5-1
CDR3: ASSQTGGLNTGELF; J: TRBJ2-2; V: TRBV14
CDR3: ASTQPGEGRDEKLF; J: TRBJ1-4; V: TRBV5-1
CDR3: ASSREGGRNEKLF; J: TRBJ1-4; V: TRBV5-1
CDR3: SVDPRGDDTEAF; J: TRBJ1-1; V: TRBV29-1
CDR3: ASRSSGTGELF; J: TRBJ2-2; V: TRBV9
CDR3: ASSQVGGTEAF; J: TRBJ1-1; V: TRBV4-2
CDR3: ASSERGQIKETQY; J: TRBJ2-5; V: TRBV5-1
CDR3: AWSLGTGYEKLF; J: TRBJ1-4; V: TRBV30
CDR3: ASSTSGNQPQH; J: TRBJ1-5; V: TRBV10-2
CDR3: ASRFQGATNEKLF; J: TRBJ1-4; V: TRBV2
CDR3: ASRQGSHTEAF; J: TRBJ1-1; V: TRBV12-3/TRBV12-4
CDR3: ASSPRTSSYNEQF; J: TRBJ2-1; V: TRBV7-6
CDR3: ASSLGGQGSEAF; J: TRBJ1-1; V: TRBV5-1
CDR3: ASSLFDRGTYEQY; J: TRBJ2-7; V: TRBV5-6
CDR3: ASSLSGEEQY; J: TRBJ2-7; V: TRBV4-1
CDR3: ASSKGDLAGGVTDTQY; J: TRBJ2-3; V: TRBV21-1
CDR3: ASSPSLATQY; J: TRBJ2-3; V: TRBV12-3/TRBV12-4
CDR3: SASPGTANYGYT; J: TRBJ1-2; V: TRBV20-1
CDR3: ASNLGPGLAAETQY; J: TRBJ2-5; V: TRBV5-1
CDR3: ASSPGELAGVETQY; J: TRBJ2-5; V: TRBV5-1
CDR3: ASSEGAGVLIEQY; J: TRBJ2-7; V: TRBV2
CDR3: ASSTVWRTKNTGELF; J: TRBJ2-2; V: TRBV5-8
CDR3: ATHSPDRVGQPQH; J: TRBJ1-5; V: TRBV10-3
CDR3: ASSLNPPLYRAMNTEAF; J: TRBJ1-1; V: TRBV7-3